Listed below are T cell receptor beta chains from one sample, sequenced in a study of T cell responses to AZD1222 COVID-19 vaccine. Assay used: immunoSEQ multiplex PCR; TCRdb lists only in-frame clones, some missing. The table lists around 100,000 clones, about 85% of them singletons, with 1.8% in the top ten. The specimen was peripheral blood, collected on day 0 of AZD1222 vaccination. These receptors were obtained from an adult in good health. Each CDR3 is given with its conserved first and last residue. The D gene is left open where the match is weak. Size tells how often a clone was seen (once, few, many) or the class of an expanded clone, and some rows leave it out.

j_gene | v_gene | abundance | d_gene | CDR3aa | CDR3nt
TRBJ1-3 | TRBV10-1 | . | . | CASSPPSGGYTIYF | TGCGCCAGCAGTCCTCCCTCGGGAGGGTACACCATATATTTT
TRBJ1-2 | TRBV9 | . | . | CASLSANYGYTF | TGTGCCAGTCTTTCAGCTAACTATGGCTACACCTTC
TRBJ2-7 | TRBV15 | . | . | CATSRDRGYYEQYF | TGTGCCACCAGCAGAGATCGAGGCTACTACGAGCAGTACTTC
TRBJ1-2 | TRBV4-3 | . | . | CASSQEKGRYGYTF | TGCGCCAGCAGCCAAGAGAAGGGAAGGTATGGCTACACCTTC
TRBJ2-6 | TRBV12-5 | . | . | CASGLVGGRTSGRANVLTF | TGTGCTAGTGGTTTGGTAGGGGGACGAACTTCAGGGAGGGCCAACGTCCTGACTTTC
TRBJ2-7 | TRBV5-5 | . | . | CASSLIRVSYEQYF | TGTGCCAGCAGCTTGATCAGGGTGAGCTACGAGCAGTACTTC
TRBJ2-3 | TRBV5-5 | . | TRBD2 | CASSETGLAGDTQYF | TGTGCCAGCAGCGAGACGGGACTAGCGGGAGATACGCAGTATTTT
TRBJ2-7 | TRBV7-9 | few | . | CASSLGTFGSRPDEQYF | TGTGCCAGCAGCTTAGGTACCTTCGGCAGTAGGCCTGACGAGCAGTACTTC
TRBJ2-7 | TRBV5-4 | . | TRBD2 | CASSPVGREGYEQYF | TGTGCCAGCAGCCCGGTGGGGCGGGAGGGTTACGAGCAGTACTTC
TRBJ1-1 | TRBV2 | . | . | CASSGLEAFF | TGTGCCAGCAGTGGACTTGAAGCTTTCTTT
TRBJ1-3 | TRBV15 | . | . | CATSANVGRVSGNTIYF | TGTGCCACCAGCGCAAACGTCGGACGAGTCTCTGGAAACACCATATATTTT
TRBJ1-1 | TRBV30 | . | . | CAWTTRGVPNTEAFF | TGTGCCTGGACCACCCGGGGGGTCCCGAACACTGAAGCTTTCTTT
TRBJ2-2 | TRBV6-1 | few | . | CASSERESGELFF | TGTGCCAGCAGTGAGAGGGAGTCCGGGGAGCTGTTTTTT
TRBJ2-7 | TRBV10-2 | . | TRBD2 | CASSSATSGRAGSPYEQYF | TGCGCCAGCAGCTCGGCGACTAGCGGGAGGGCCGGTTCTCCCTACGAGCAGTACTTC
TRBJ1-3 | TRBV11-2 | . | . | CASSLGSPGNTIYF | TGTGCCAGCAGCTTAGGCTCCCCTGGAAACACCATATATTTT
TRBJ2-5 | TRBV9 | . | TRBD2 | CASSVGGSAQETQYF | TGTGCCAGCAGCGTCGGGGGGAGTGCACAAGAGACCCAGTACTTC
TRBJ2-5 | TRBV28 | . | TRBD2 | CASSSPGLAQETQYF | TGTGCCAGCAGTTCCCCCGGACTAGCTCAAGAGACCCAGTACTTC
TRBJ1-1 | TRBV6-2/TRBV6-3 | . | . | CASSAPRQTAEAFF | TGTGCCAGCAGTGCCCCGCGACAGACAGCTGAAGCTTTCTTT
TRBJ2-3 | TRBV2 | . | . | CASSVDNTDTQYF | TGTGCCAGCAGTGTGGACAACACAGATACGCAGTATTTT
TRBJ1-5 | TRBV7-3 | . | TRBD1 | CASSLTQGQVQHF | TGTGCCAGCAGCTTAACGCAGGGACAGGTCCAGCATTTT
TRBJ2-3 | TRBV7-8 | . | TRBD2 | CASSSGLAGALTSTDTQYF | TGTGCCAGCAGCTCCGGACTAGCGGGAGCCCTAACTAGCACAGATACGCAGTATTTT
TRBJ1-1 | TRBV18 | . | TRBD1 | CASSPAGQGMNTEAFF | TGTGCCAGCTCACCAGCGGGACAGGGGATGAACACTGAAGCTTTCTTT
TRBJ2-1 | TRBV19 | . | . | CATGNLYEQFF | TGTGCCACAGGGAATCTTTATGAGCAGTTCTTC
TRBJ1-3 | TRBV18 | . | . | CASSPSLSGNTIYF | TGTGCCAGCTCCCCATCCCTCTCTGGAAACACCATATATTTT
TRBJ2-7 | TRBV7-6 | . | . | CASSLGERTYEQYF | TGTGCCAGCAGCTTAGGGGAGAGGACCTACGAGCAGTACTTC
TRBJ2-7 | TRBV7-2 | . | . | CASSFADRSYEQYF | TGTGCCAGCAGCTTTGCGGATAGATCCTACGAGCAGTACTTC
TRBJ1-1 | TRBV11-3 | . | . | CASGISSNTEAFF | TGTGCCAGCGGGATTTCATCTAACACTGAAGCTTTCTTT
TRBJ1-1 | TRBV9 | . | . | CASSVVGSEAFF | TGTGCCAGCAGCGTAGTAGGATCTGAAGCTTTCTTT
TRBJ1-1 | TRBV19 | . | TRBD1 | CASSRGQGVKNTEAFF | TGTGCCAGTAGTCGGGGACAGGGGGTAAAGAACACTGAAGCTTTCTTT
TRBJ1-2 | TRBV5-6 | . | . | CASTNLIQLSYGYTF | TGTGCCAGCACCAACTTGATACAGCTAAGCTATGGCTACACCTTC
TRBJ2-7 | TRBV18 | . | TRBD1 | CASSPAGQGAYEQYF | TGTGCCAGCTCACCTGCCGGGCAGGGGGCTTACGAGCAGTACTTC
TRBJ2-1 | TRBV4-3 | . | . | CASGIGRYNEQFF | TGCGCCAGCGGGATCGGCCGGTACAATGAGCAGTTCTTC
TRBJ1-2 | TRBV18 | . | . | CASSPLGEAAGSYGYTF | TGTGCCAGCTCACCACTGGGGGAGGCCGCTGGGTCCTATGGCTACACCTTC
TRBJ1-4 | TRBV25-1 | . | . | CASSEAPGVSTTNEKLFF | TGTGCCAGCAGTGAAGCCCCCGGGGTGTCGACAACTAATGAAAAACTGTTTTTT
TRBJ2-7 | TRBV9 | . | TRBD2 | CASSTGLVSEQYF | TGTGCCAGCAGCACCGGACTAGTCTCCGAGCAGTACTTC
TRBJ1-5 | TRBV27 | . | . | CASSLLGPGALGQPQHF | TGTGCCAGCAGTTTATTAGGGCCGGGGGCGCTAGGTCAGCCCCAGCATTTT
TRBJ2-7 | TRBV5-1 | few | . | CASSTELGSVHEQYF | TGCGCCAGCAGCACAGAACTAGGGTCTGTTCACGAGCAGTACTTC
TRBJ1-2 | TRBV6-4 | once | . | CASSDEGPEGKGYTF | TGTGCCAGCAGTGACGAAGGGCCGGAGGGAAAAGGCTACACCTTC
TRBJ2-6 | TRBV18 | . | TRBD1 | CASTTGESSGANVLTF | TGTGCCAGCACGACAGGGGAAAGCTCCGGGGCCAACGTCCTGACTTTC
TRBJ1-3 | TRBV7-2 | . | TRBD1 | CASSSTGGPGNTIYF | TGTGCCAGCAGCTCGACAGGGGGCCCTGGAAACACCATATATTTT
TRBJ2-1 | TRBV27 | . | . | CASSPGSSYNEQFF | TGTGCCAGCAGTCCGGGAAGCTCCTACAATGAGCAGTTCTTC
TRBJ1-1 | TRBV24-1 | . | . | CATSESGQDNTEAFF | TGTGCCACCAGTGAGTCGGGACAAGATAACACTGAAGCTTTCTTT
TRBJ1-3 | TRBV30 | once | TRBD1 | CAWRRSAVARGSGNTIYF | TGTGCCTGGAGGCGGTCGGCGGTGGCCAGGGGGTCTGGAAACACCATATATTTT
TRBJ1-3 | TRBV6-5 | . | . | CASSRTVLSGNTIYF | TGTGCCAGCAGTCGGACGGTGCTCTCTGGAAACACCATATATTTT
TRBJ2-1 | TRBV18 | few | TRBD2 | CASSLYSSGSSNEQFF | TGTGCCAGCTCACTTTATTCTAGCGGGAGTTCCAATGAGCAGTTCTTC
TRBJ2-1 | TRBV19 | once | TRBD1 | CASRDRESYNEQFF | TGTGCCAGCCGAGACAGGGAAAGCTACAATGAGCAGTTCTTC
TRBJ2-1 | TRBV11-2 | once | TRBD2 | CASSSGGGQFF | TGTGCCAGCAGCTCCGGGGGGGGCCAGTTCTTC
TRBJ2-1 | TRBV19 | once | TRBD2 | CASSIVGTSGRNEQFF | TGTGCCAGTAGTATTGTGGGGACTAGCGGGAGGAATGAGCAGTTCTTC
TRBJ2-5 | TRBV6-5 | . | TRBD2 | CASIAGLAGVETQYF | TGTGCCAGCATTGCCGGACTAGCGGGAGTGGAGACCCAGTACTTC